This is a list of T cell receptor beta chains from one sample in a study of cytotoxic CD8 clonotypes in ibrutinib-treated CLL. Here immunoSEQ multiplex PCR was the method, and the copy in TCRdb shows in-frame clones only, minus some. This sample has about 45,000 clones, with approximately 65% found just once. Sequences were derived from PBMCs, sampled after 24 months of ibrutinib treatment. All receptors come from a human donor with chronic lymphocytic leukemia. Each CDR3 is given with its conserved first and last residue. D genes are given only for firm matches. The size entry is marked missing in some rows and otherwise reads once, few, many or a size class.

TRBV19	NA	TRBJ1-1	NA	CASSIWGRERPNTEAFF	TGTGCCAGTAGTATATGGGGCAGGGAAAGGCCGAACACTGAAGCTTTCTTT
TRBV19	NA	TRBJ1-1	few	CASSSHLNTEAFF	TGTGCCAGTAGTTCGCACTTGAACACTGAAGCTTTCTTT
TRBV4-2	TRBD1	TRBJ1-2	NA	CASSQDQTDRSLYGYTF	TGTGCCAGCAGCCAAGATCAAACGGACAGGTCGTTATATGGCTACACCTTC
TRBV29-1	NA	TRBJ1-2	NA	CSVRNYRDYGYTF	TGCAGCGTTCGCAACTATCGAGACTATGGCTACACCTTC
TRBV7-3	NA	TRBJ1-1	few	CASSLRGRSLNTEAFF	TGTGCCAGCAGCTTAAGGGGCAGATCTTTGAACACTGAAGCTTTCTTT
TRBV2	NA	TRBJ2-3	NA	CASGIANTQYF	TGTGCCAGCGGAATAGCGAATACGCAGTATTTT
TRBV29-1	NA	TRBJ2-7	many	CSVGGTRSYEQYF	TGCAGCGTTGGAGGGACCAGGTCCTACGAGCAGTACTTC
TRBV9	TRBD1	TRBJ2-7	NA	CASSVVDSRGSEQYF	TGTGCCAGCAGCGTAGTGGATTCCAGGGGGAGCGAGCAGTACTTC
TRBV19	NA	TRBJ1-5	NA	CASKTGAGDTWRPQHF	TGTGCCAGCAAAACCGGGGCAGGGGACACCTGGCGGCCCCAGCATTTT
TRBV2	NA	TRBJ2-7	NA	CASSTRRGEQYF	TGTGCCAGCAGTACTCGGCGAGGCGAGCAGTACTTC
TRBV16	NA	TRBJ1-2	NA	CASSQSGGSGYGYTF	TGTGCCAGCAGCCAATCCGGAGGTTCAGGCTATGGCTACACCTTC
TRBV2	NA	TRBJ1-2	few	CASSALYGGYTF	TGTGCCAGCAGCGCGCTATATGGTGGCTACACCTTC
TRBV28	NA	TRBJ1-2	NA	CASSLWGRVYGYTF	TGTGCCAGCAGTTTATGGGGCAGAGTCTATGGCTACACCTTC
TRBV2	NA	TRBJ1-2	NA	CASSEDVGGYTF	TGTGCCAGCAGTGAAGACGTAGGCGGCTACACCTTC
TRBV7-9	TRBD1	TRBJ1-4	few	CASQRTGDEKLFF	TGTGCCAGCCAAAGGACAGGGGATGAAAAACTGTTTTTT
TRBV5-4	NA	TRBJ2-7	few	CASSPSSFSYEQYF	TGTGCCAGCAGCCCAAGCTCATTCTCCTACGAGCAGTACTTC
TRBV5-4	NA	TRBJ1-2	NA	CASSYRQTNYGYTF	TGTGCCAGCAGCTACCGACAGACCAACTATGGCTACACCTTC
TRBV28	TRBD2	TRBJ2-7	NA	CASSSGGTSGIAQYF	TGTGCCAGCAGTTCCGGGGGGACTAGCGGGATCGCGCAGTACTTC
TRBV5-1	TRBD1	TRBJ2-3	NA	CASSLLPVGQGPDTQYF	TGCGCCAGCAGCTTACTCCCCGTGGGACAGGGGCCAGATACGCAGTATTTT
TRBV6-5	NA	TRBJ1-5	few	CATSQGSNQPQHF	TGTGCCACCTCCCAGGGGAGCAATCAGCCCCAGCATTTT
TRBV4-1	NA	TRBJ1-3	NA	CASSLDGVSGNTIYF	TGCGCCAGCAGCCTCGACGGAGTTTCTGGAAACACCATATATTTT
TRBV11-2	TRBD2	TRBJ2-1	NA	CASSPGLAGVGEQFF	TGTGCCAGCAGCCCAGGACTAGCGGGAGTGGGTGAGCAGTTCTTC
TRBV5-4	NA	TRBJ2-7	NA	CASSPRDSGEQYF	TGTGCCAGCAGCCCGCGGGACAGCGGGGAGCAGTACTTC
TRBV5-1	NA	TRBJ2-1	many	CASSLGAGIYNEQFF	TGCGCCAGCAGCTTGGGCGCGGGAATATACAATGAGCAGTTCTTC
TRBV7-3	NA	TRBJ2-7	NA	CASSLFSSTHKQGYEQYF	TGTGCCAGCAGCTTATTTTCGTCGACCCATAAACAGGGCTACGAGCAGTACTTC
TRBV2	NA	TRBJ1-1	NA	CASSVRQVTEAFF	TGTGCCAGCAGTGTACGACAGGTCACTGAAGCTTTCTTT
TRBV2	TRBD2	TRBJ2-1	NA	CASRGTSGSWSYNEQFF	TGTGCCAGCAGGGGGACTAGCGGGAGTTGGTCCTACAATGAGCAGTTCTTC